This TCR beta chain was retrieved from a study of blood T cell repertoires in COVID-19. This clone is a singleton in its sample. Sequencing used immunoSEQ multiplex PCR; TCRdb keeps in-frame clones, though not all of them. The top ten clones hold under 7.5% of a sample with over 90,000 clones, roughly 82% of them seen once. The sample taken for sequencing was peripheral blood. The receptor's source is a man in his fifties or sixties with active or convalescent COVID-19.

The CDR3 here is CASSQIWPAGWSTDTQYF. As DNA, the CDR3 is TGTGCCAGCAGCCAAATCTGGCCAGCGGGGTGGAGCACAGATACGCAGTATTTT. The J gene is TRBJ2-3, the V gene TRBV3-1 (or the pseudogene TRBV3-2), with TRBD2 identical over 7 bases. The V gene end was trimmed by 2 bases and the J gene end by 0 bases; junction bases not matched to a gene: 11. The V gene's germline CDR1 is LGHDT and CDR2 YNNKEL (reference sequence). The CDR3 runs 18 residues.